This T cell receptor (beta chain) derives from a study of control samples from healthy donors and cancer patients. As concerns this clone: The junction departs from the called germline gene at one end, perhaps through a read error.

Germline V gene lookup returns CDR1 SQVTM and CDR2 ANQGSEA. The CDR3 extends over 12 amino acids. Repertoires were generated with immunoSEQ multiplex PCR, while TCRdb's copy carries only in-frame clones and drops some. Of about 160,000 clones listed, around 96% were seen once; the top ten hold 0.95% to 1.1%. The specimen sequenced was blood. This sequence originates from a woman aged 30 to 39 in good health. V gene TRBV29-1 combines with J gene TRBJ1-1; the D is unclear. CDR3 sequence: CSGKASNAEAFF. The CDR3 DNA is TGCAGCGGTAAGGCTTCGAACGCTGAAGCTTTCTTT.